These 31 T cell receptor beta chains share one sample of origin, sequenced in a study of T cell responses to AZD1222 COVID-19 vaccine. Clones were sequenced by immunoSEQ multiplex PCR, and TCRdb holds only the in-frame ones, with some missing. Of some 140,000 clones detected, 85% to 90% appear once; the ten largest clones hold over 1.5%. Sequenced here: peripheral blood, sampled on day 0 of AZD1222 vaccination. These receptors were taken from an adult in good health.

This chain uses TRBV19 with TRBJ2-6; 7 bases fit TRBD2. Trimming cost V 6 bases and J 1 base; bases outside gene matches: 9. The CDR3 is 17 residues long. Germline CDR1 and CDR2: LNHDA and SQIVND (reference sequence). CDR3 amino acids: CASSPPGLTSGANVLTF. The CDR3 nucleotides are TGTGCCAGTAGCCCACCGGGACTAACTTCTGGGGCCAACGTCCTGACTTTC.

The chain links TRBV20-1 to TRBJ2-7; D might be TRBD1 (5 bases). CDR3 length equals 13 residues. The germline V gene encodes CDR1 DFQATT and CDR2 SNEGSKA (reference sequence). V was trimmed by 3 bases and J by 0 bases, leaving 9 bases between them. DNA of the CDR3: TGCAGTGCTAGTTATCAGGGCTCCTACGAGCAGTACTTC. Its protein product is CSASYQGSYEQYF.

The rearrangement joins TRBV7-9 to TRBJ1-1, with 7 bases matching TRBD1. Germline V gene lookup returns CDR1 SEHNR and CDR2 FQNEAQ (reference sequence). This CDR3 spans 15 amino acids. The junction had 9 bases not matched to a gene; V was cut back by 4 bases and J by 4 bases. The CDR3 nucleotides are TGTGCCAGCAGCTACAGCCCGGGACAGTCCACTGAAGCTTTCTTT. This translates into CASSYSPGQSTEAFF.

The J gene is TRBJ2-7, the V gene TRBV28; D is tentatively TRBD1 or TRBD2 (5 bases each). Germline assignment: CDR1 MDHEN and CDR2 SYDVKM. V was trimmed by 8 bases and J by 2 bases, leaving 16 bases between them. CDR3 size: 14 residues. CDR3 amino acids: CASVSRDVAYEQYF. The CDR3 DNA sequence: TGTGCCAGCGTTTCCCGGGACGTCGCCTACGAGCAGTACTTC.

CDR3 in DNA: TGTGCCAGTAGTATAGCGGTAGTAGGCTACACCTTC. Protein: CASSIAVVGYTF. V and J are TRBV19 and TRBJ1-2; D is ambiguous. The CDR3 loop spans 12 amino acids. Trimming removed 1 base from V and 8 bases from J, with 8 bases in between. CDR1 and CDR2 from the germline V gene are LNHDA and SQIVND (reference sequence).

There are a few counts of this clone. The chain employs TRBV11-2 and TRBJ1-1, with 8 nucleotides matching TRBD1. V lost 4 bases and J lost 0; bases outside the gene matches: 4. Germline values: CDR1 SGHAT, CDR2 FQNNGV. This CDR3 region has 15 residues. This chain's CDR3 is CASSWGTGMNTEAFF. As DNA, the CDR3 is TGTGCCAGCAGCTGGGGGACAGGCATGAACACTGAAGCTTTCTTT. Complete variable domain (other parts from reference TRBV11-2 and TRBJ1-1): EAGVAQSPRYKIIEKRQSVAFWCNPISGHATLYWYQQILGQGPKLLIQFQNNGVVDDSQLPKDRFSAERLKGVDSTLKIQPAKLEDSAVYLCASSWGTGMNTEAFFGQGTRLTVV.

V gene TRBV4-2 combines with J gene TRBJ2-3, with 15 bases aligning to TRBD2. With V trimmed by 0 bases and J by 0 bases, 4 bases remained unmatched. Germline V lookup: CDR1 LGHNA, CDR2 YNFKEQ. The CDR3 consists of 19 residues. The CDR3, as DNA: TGTGCCAGCAGCCAAGACCGGACTAGCGGGGGGGGAAGCACAGATACGCAGTATTTT. Its protein product is CASSQDRTSGGGSTDTQYF.

This chain connects TRBV5-5 to TRBJ1-5, with D tentatively TRBD1 (6 bases). From germline, CDR1 is SGHKS and CDR2 YYEKEE (reference sequence). This CDR3 contains 15 residues. V lost 2 bases, J lost 3 bases, and 12 bases lay in between. The CDR3 sequence: CASSLSGADNQPQHF. CDR3 coding DNA: TGTGCCAGCAGCTTATCAGGGGCCGACAATCAGCCCCAGCATTTT.

CDR3 sequence reads: CASSVVANTEAFF. The CDR3 DNA reads as TGTGCCAGCAGCGTAGTGGCGAACACTGAAGCTTTCTTT. The chain is built from TRBV9 and TRBJ1-1; D remains unclear. V was shortened by 0 bases and J by 1 base, with 4 bases between the two germline ends. Germline V gives CDR1 SGDLS, CDR2 YYNGEE. This CDR3 has 13 residues. The whole variable domain, filled in from reference TRBV9 and TRBJ1-1, reads DSGVTQTPKHLITATGQRVTLRCSPRSGDLSVYWYQQSLDQGLQFLIQYYNGEERAKGNILERFSAQQFPDLHSELNLSSLELGDSALYFCASSVVANTEAFFGQGTRLTVV.

The chain is built from TRBV28 and TRBJ1-5, with D tentatively TRBD1 (5 bases). Trimming took off 3 bases at V and 6 bases at J, with 12 bases between the two ends. CDR3 length: 14 amino acids. CDR1 is MDHEN and CDR2 is SYDVKM in the germline V gene. The chain's CDR3 is CASSFRGMSQPQHF. Written as DNA, the CDR3 is TGTGCCAGCAGTTTTAGGGGCATGAGTCAGCCCCAGCATTTT.

The V gene is TRBV9, the J gene TRBJ2-1, with D hard to call. Between the trimmed V and J ends, which lost 4 bases and 1 base, there was a span of 12 bases. CDR3 size: 15 residues. Per germline, CDR1 SGDLS and CDR2 YYNGEE. CDR3 protein: CASSSPWGSYNEQFF. The CDR3, as DNA: TGTGCCAGCAGCTCCCCGTGGGGTTCCTACAATGAGCAGTTCTTC.

The chain joins TRBV6-5 to TRBJ1-5, with TRBD1 matching 7 bases. V lost 7 bases to trimming and J lost 3 bases; unmatched junction nucleotides: 9. CDR3 length: 15 residues. Looked up from germline, CDR1 is MNHEY and CDR2 is SVGAGI. As DNA, the CDR3 is TGTGCCAGCACTTTCGTCGACAGGGCCAATCAGCCCCAGCATTTT. It yields the protein CASTFVDRANQPQHF.

The J gene is TRBJ1-1, the V gene TRBV10-3; perhaps TRBD1 as D (5 bases). The CDR3 extends over 14 amino acids. Germline V gene data show CDR1 as ENHRY and CDR2 as SYGVKD. Trimming removed 7 bases from V and 6 bases from J, with 18 bases in between. For the CDR3, the DNA is TGTGCCATCACCCCAGGGAGGGGTTGGGCTGAAGCTTTCTTT. It translates to CAITPGRGWAEAFF.

The V and J genes are TRBV7-3 and TRBJ2-7; TRBD2 is a possible D gene (6 bases). There are 13 residues in the CDR3. Trimming pared 6 bases from V and 6 bases from J, leaving 15 bases between. CDR1 and CDR2 (germline): SGHTA, FQGTGA. For the CDR3, the DNA is TGTGCCAGCAGAGGCGGGGTCCCGAGCGAGCAGTACTTC. Its translation: CASRGGVPSEQYF.

V gene TRBV19 combines with J gene TRBJ1-1, with TRBD1 matching 10 bases. The CDR3 covers 14 residues. Per germline, CDR1 LNHDA and CDR2 SQIVND (reference sequence). J lost 6 bases, V lost 8 bases, and 9 bases had no gene match. CDR3 DNA: TGTGCCAGTGACCGTGGGACAGGGGTCGCTGAAGCTTTCTTT. It translates to CASDRGTGVAEAFF.

V and J are TRBV2 and TRBJ1-1; 12 nucleotides match TRBD1. From germline, CDR1 is SNHLY and CDR2 FYNNEI. J lost 3 bases, V lost 6 bases, and 14 bases had no gene match. CDR3 length: 18 residues. This CDR3 reads CASRKPGQGARGDTEAFF. In DNA, the CDR3 is TGTGCCAGCAGAAAACCGGGACAGGGGGCGAGGGGTGACACTGAAGCTTTCTTT.

The chain carries TRBV3-1 (or the pseudogene TRBV3-2) and TRBJ1-1; D is undetermined. Looked up from germline, CDR1 is LGHDT and CDR2 is YNNKEL (reference sequence). CDR3 length equals 12 residues. V lost 5 bases, J lost 5 bases, and 9 bases lay in between. CDR3 protein: CASSKWGTEAFF. DNA of the CDR3: TGTGCCAGCAGCAAGTGGGGTACTGAAGCTTTCTTT.

This clone showed up just a few times. The chain uses TRBV7-2 and TRBJ1-3, with D perhaps matching TRBD1 (5 bases). The CDR3 is 14 residues long. The V gene's germline CDR1 is SGHTA and CDR2 FQGNSA. The V end lost 0 bases, the J end lost 8 bases, and 11 bases lay between the germline ends. This CDR3 is CASSLAGGGDTIYF. In nucleotides, the CDR3 is TGTGCCAGCAGCTTAGCTGGGGGAGGGGACACCATATATTTT.

The chain couples TRBV19 to TRBJ1-1; 11 bases map to TRBD1. V was clipped by 9 bases and J by 1 base; unmatched bases: 7. CDR1 and CDR2 from the germline V gene are LNHDA and SQIVND (reference sequence). The CDR3 spans 15 residues. The CDR3 bases are TGTGCCAGCTGGACAGGGGGCTCCGCGAACACTGAAGCTTTCTTT. Its protein is CASWTGGSANTEAFF.

The chain couples TRBV7-9 to TRBJ1-1; no firm D call. V lost 5 bases, J lost 10 bases, and 23 bases lay in between. The V gene's germline CDR1 is SEHNR and CDR2 FQNEAQ (reference sequence). The CDR3 totals 15 residues. The CDR3 sequence is CASSPWVGSEWGAFF. The CDR3 DNA reads as TGTGCCAGCAGCCCATGGGTGGGGTCCGAGTGGGGAGCTTTCTTT.

This rearrangement joins TRBV5-6 to TRBJ1-5; 8 nucleotides agree with TRBD1. Trimming took 0 bases from V and 5 from J; bases not matched to a gene: 4. This CDR3 spans 15 amino acids. Germline CDR1 reads SGHDT; CDR2 reads YYEEEE. Here the CDR3 reads CASSLGQGRDQPQHF. The CDR3 DNA sequence: TGTGCCAGCAGCTTGGGACAGGGGAGAGATCAGCCCCAGCATTTT.

The chain links TRBV6-5 to TRBJ1-2, with 8 bases aligning to TRBD1. Germline-derived CDR1 and CDR2 are MNHEY and SVGAGI. The trim removed 5 bases at V and 3 bases at J, leaving 8 bases unmatched. The CDR3 runs 15 residues. The CDR3, as DNA: TGTGCCAGCAGTACCAACCCGGACAGGGACTATGGCTACACCTTC. It is translated as CASSTNPDRDYGYTF.

The V and J genes are TRBV14 and TRBJ1-1; D might be TRBD1 (5 bases). Germline V gives CDR1 SGHDN, CDR2 FVKESK. The V and J ends lost 0 bases and 4 bases respectively, with 12 bases between them. The CDR3 loop spans 15 amino acids. CDR3 in amino acids: CASSQDGARGTEAFF. CDR3 in DNA: TGTGCCAGCAGCCAAGACGGGGCGCGGGGCACTGAAGCTTTCTTT.

The V call is TRBV5-4, the J call TRBJ1-2, with D uncertain. The CDR3 sequence is 15 residues long. Germline CDR1 and CDR2: SGHNT and YYREEE (reference sequence). V gave up 0 bases and J gave up 0 bases, with 9 bases separating them. CDR3 bases: TGTGCCAGCAGCTTGGGCGCACAGACTAACTATGGCTACACCTTC. It translates to CASSLGAQTNYGYTF.

The chain is built from TRBV19 and TRBJ2-4; possibly TRBD1 or TRBD2 for D (5 bases each). Germline CDR1 reads LNHDA; CDR2 reads SQIVND (reference sequence). The CDR3 is 15 amino acids. V shed 1 base and J shed 0 bases, with 7 bases lying between them. The CDR3 DNA reads as TGTGCCAGTAGTATAGGGGGGATAGCCAAAAACATTCAGTACTTC. Translating it yields CASSIGGIAKNIQYF.

The V call is TRBV3-1 (or the pseudogene TRBV3-2), the J call TRBJ1-1; D might be TRBD1 (5 bases). Germline CDR1 and CDR2: LGHDT and YNNKEL (reference sequence). The CDR3 is 14 amino acids. Trimming cost V 3 bases and J 3 bases, with 11 bases left between them. CDR3 region: CASSHTGTDTEAFF. DNA of the CDR3: TGTGCCAGCAGCCACACAGGTACGGACACTGAAGCTTTCTTT.

The chain links TRBV2 to TRBJ1-5; D is possibly TRBD1 (6 bases). V gave up 6 bases and J gave up 0 bases, with 15 bases separating them. CDR3 length: 16 residues. Germline V gene data show CDR1 as SNHLY and CDR2 as FYNNEI. The CDR3 region has the DNA TGTGCCAGCAGGGTAAACAGGGCATCTAGCAATCAGCCCCAGCATTTT. Translated: CASRVNRASSNQPQHF.

This clone was picked up one time. The gene calls are TRBV5-8 and TRBJ1-2; TRBD1 matches 9 bases. V was pared by 4 bases and J by 6 bases, with 4 bases of the junction left unmatched. Looked up from germline, CDR1 is SGHTS and CDR2 is YDEGEE. The CDR3 totals 13 residues. The CDR3 DNA reads as TGTGCCAGCAGCCACGACAGGGGGAATGGCTACACCTTC. As protein: CASSHDRGNGYTF.

The rearrangement links TRBV19 to TRBJ2-1; 8 bases agree with TRBD2. Germline assignment: CDR1 LNHDA and CDR2 SQIVND (reference sequence). CDR3 length equals 17 residues. V was clipped by 3 bases and J by 4 bases; unmatched bases: 11. In nucleotides, the CDR3 is TGTGCCAGTAGTATCTTATTAGGGCGCGGGGGGTACAATGAGCAGTTCTTC. This sequence encodes CASSILLGRGGYNEQFF.

The V call is TRBV9, the J call TRBJ1-1; 8 bases map to TRBD1. There are 13 residues in the CDR3. Germline CDR1 SGDLS, CDR2 YYNGEE. The V segment lost 10 bases and the J segment 6 bases; nucleotides outside the gene matches: 11. DNA of the CDR3: TGTGCCTCAAGGGGGGACAGGACCCCTGAAGCTTTCTTT. Protein product: CASRGDRTPEAFF.

The chain joins TRBV29-1 to TRBJ1-1, with a tentative D call TRBD1 (6 bases). Germline V gene lookup returns CDR1 SQVTM and CDR2 ANQGSEA. CDR3 length: 13 residues. V lost 4 bases and J 1 base, leaving 10 bases between the germline ends. The CDR3 coding sequence is TGCAGCGTTGTGGGACACCCGAACACTGAAGCTTTCTTT. It specifies CSVVGHPNTEAFF.